This entry lists 26 T cell receptor beta chains sequenced from one sample in a study of T cell responses to AZD1222 COVID-19 vaccine. The table came from immunoSEQ multiplex PCR; TCRdb's copy has only in-frame clones and leaves some out. The table has about 88,000 clones, about 90% seen once. The source was peripheral blood, collected on day 0 of AZD1222 vaccination. Receptors were obtained from an adult in good health.

The chain recombines TRBV12-3 or TRBV12-4 with TRBJ1-3; D unresolved. This CDR3 spans 12 amino acids. The V end lost 6 bases, the J end lost 3 bases, and 6 bases lay between the germline ends. The CDR3 spells CASSLVGNTIYF. CDR3 sequence (DNA): TGTGCCAGCAGCTTGGTTGGAAACACCATATATTTT.

The chain carries TRBV27 and TRBJ2-7; 10 nucleotides line up with TRBD2. Germline CDR1 is MNHEY and CDR2 is SMNVEV (reference sequence). The CDR3 runs to 14 residues. J gave up 1 base and V 7 bases, and 4 bases lay outside the gene matches. This CDR3 is CASIAGGASYEQYF. In DNA, the CDR3 is TGTGCCAGCATAGCGGGAGGCGCTTCCTACGAGCAGTACTTC.

The rearrangement links TRBV18 to TRBJ2-5; tentatively, D is TRBD2 (5 bases). CDR1 is KGHSH, CDR2 LQKENI, per germline. CDR3 length: 13 amino acids. V was clipped by 2 bases and J by 2 bases, with 6 bases between them. The CDR3 coding sequence is TGTGCCAGCTCACCATCGGGGCAAGAGACCCAGTACTTC. Amino acid sequence: CASSPSGQETQYF.

This chain joins TRBV4-1 and TRBJ2-7; tentative D call: TRBD2 (6 bases). From germline, CDR1 is MGHRA and CDR2 YSYEKL. CDR3 size: 16 residues. Trimming took off 0 bases at V and 0 bases at J, with 12 bases between the two ends. As DNA, the CDR3 is TGCGCCAGCAGCCAAGAACCCGGGGGTAGCTCCTACGAGCAGTACTTC. It specifies CASSQEPGGSSYEQYF.

The rearrangement joins TRBV6-4 to TRBJ2-1, with 9 bases fitting TRBD1. After removal of 4 bases from V and 3 bases from J, the junction contained 1 base not matched to a gene. The germline V gene has CDR1 MRHNA and CDR2 SNTAGT. The CDR3 contains 14 residues. CDR3 sequence (DNA): TGTGCCAGCAGTGGGACAGGGGACTACAATGAGCAGTTCTTC. This translates into CASSGTGDYNEQFF.

This clone has just one count. The chain joins TRBV7-9 to TRBJ2-7; 12 bases are shared with TRBD1. Germline V gene sequence: CDR1 SEHNR, CDR2 FQNEAQ (reference sequence). V gave up 3 bases and J gave up 7 bases; unmatched junction bases: 13. This CDR3 is built from 17 residues. This chain's CDR3 is CASSLDPVGQGAGEQYF. The CDR3 nucleotides read TGTGCCAGCAGCTTGGACCCCGTGGGACAGGGGGCGGGGGAGCAGTACTTC.

The chain employs TRBV12-3 or TRBV12-4 and TRBJ2-2; 7 nucleotides align to TRBD2. This CDR3 contains 13 residues. J was trimmed by 6 bases and V by 6 bases; bases with no gene match: 4. CDR3 bases: TGTGCCAGCAGCGCGGGAGCGGCCGGGGAGCTGTTTTTT. Translated, it gives CASSAGAAGELFF.

V gene TRBV9 combines with J gene TRBJ2-1, with D unresolved. Trimming removed 1 base at V and 4 bases at J, with 15 bases between. CDR1 is SGDLS, CDR2 YYNGEE, per germline. There are 16 residues in the CDR3. The CDR3 sequence: CASSVMGSNSYNEQFF. CDR3 coding DNA: TGTGCCAGCAGCGTAATGGGGTCAAACTCGTACAATGAGCAGTTCTTC.

The J gene is TRBJ2-7, the V gene TRBV29-1; 7 nucleotides align to TRBD2. Looked up from germline, CDR1 is SQVTM and CDR2 is ANQGSEA. The CDR3 has 15 amino acids. Unmatched junction bases numbered 5, after V lost 0 bases and J lost 0 bases. The CDR3 is CSVEDPREDSYEQYF. DNA for the CDR3: TGCAGCGTTGAAGACCCCCGGGAGGACTCCTACGAGCAGTACTTC.

CDR3 nucleotide sequence: TGTGCCAGCTCACCATTTCCTCGGGATCAGCCCCAGCATTTT. Translating gives CASSPFPRDQPQHF. V usage is TRBV18 and J usage is TRBJ1-5, with D unclear. Trimming cost V 2 bases and J 5 bases, with 10 bases left between them. Germline loops: CDR1 KGHSH, CDR2 LQKENI. The length of the CDR3 is 14 residues.

V is TRBV11-2 and J is TRBJ1-1; D remains ambiguous. This CDR3 has 13 residues. Germline-derived CDR1 and CDR2 are SGHAT and FQNNGV. V lost 4 bases and J lost 2, with 8 bases in between. This CDR3 reads CASSSGRNTEAFF. CDR3 nucleotides: TGTGCCAGCAGCTCCGGACGAAACACTGAAGCTTTCTTT.

V usage is TRBV28 and J usage is TRBJ1-5; possibly TRBD1 for D (6 bases). The CDR3 has 15 amino acids. Trimming stripped 9 bases from V and 0 bases from J, with 15 bases between. Germline CDR1 MDHEN, CDR2 SYDVKM. The CDR3 DNA is TGTGCCAGTCACGAGGGGGGTTATAGCAATCAGCCCCAGCATTTT. Its translation is CASHEGGYSNQPQHF.

The chain combines TRBV27 with TRBJ1-5, with 8 bases aligning to TRBD1. Germline assignment: CDR1 MNHEY and CDR2 SMNVEV (reference sequence). V shed 5 bases, J shed 7 bases, and the junction held 19 bases outside the gene matches. The length of the CDR3 is 18 residues. CDR3 sequence: CASSPYLLSGQALQPQHF. The CDR3 coding sequence is TGTGCCAGCAGTCCATACCTCTTATCGGGACAGGCGCTCCAGCCCCAGCATTTT.

The V gene is TRBV9, the J gene TRBJ2-5; 7 positions match TRBD1. In germline, CDR1 is SGDLS, CDR2 YYNGEE. The V segment lost 3 bases and the J segment 5 bases; nucleotides outside the gene matches: 7. The length of the CDR3 is 14 residues. CDR3 amino acids: CASSAGQQRETQYF. As DNA, the CDR3 is TGTGCCAGCAGCGCGGGACAGCAGAGGGAGACCCAGTACTTC. The full variable domain, completed using reference TRBV9 and TRBJ2-5, is DSGVTQTPKHLITATGQRVTLRCSPRSGDLSVYWYQQSLDQGLQFLIQYYNGEERAKGNILERFSAQQFPDLHSELNLSSLELGDSALYFCASSAGQQRETQYFGPGTRLLVL.

The chain links TRBV6-5 to TRBJ2-3; 7 bases line up with TRBD2. Germline values: CDR1 MNHEY, CDR2 SVGAGI. V trimming: 5 bases; J trimming: 3 bases; junction bases outside the gene matches: 5. This CDR3 has 14 residues. CDR3 residues: CASSRTSETDTQYF. The DNA for the CDR3 is TGTGCCAGCAGTAGAACTAGCGAAACAGATACGCAGTATTTT.

J is TRBJ1-1 and V is TRBV7-2; no definite D call. The germline V and J ends were trimmed by 5 bases and 2 bases, with 9 bases remaining between them. The CDR3 runs 13 residues. Germline lookup yields CDR1 SGHTA and CDR2 FQGNSA. CDR3 amino acids: CASSRRLNTEAFF. CDR3 in DNA: TGTGCCAGCAGCCGCAGACTTAACACTGAAGCTTTCTTT.

This chain uses TRBV29-1 with TRBJ1-3, with D possibly being TRBD1 (5 bases). The CDR3 is made up of 15 amino acids. V lost 7 bases, J lost 0 bases, and 16 bases lay in between. The V gene's germline CDR1 is SQVTM and CDR2 ANQGSEA. The CDR3 DNA reads as TGCAGCGCCCACTGGGGCTCGAGCTCTGGAAACACCATATATTTT. Translation gives CSAHWGSSSGNTIYF. Full variable domain (remainder filled in from reference TRBV29-1 and TRBJ1-3): SAVISQKPSRDICQRGTSLTIQCQVDSQVTMMFWYRQQPGQSLTLIATANQGSEATYESGFVIDKFPISRPNLTFSTLTVSNMSPEDSSIYLCSAHWGSSSGNTIYFGEGSWLTVV.

Here the CDR3 reads CASSMDSTSYEQYF. For the CDR3, the DNA is TGTGCCAGCAGTATGGACTCCACGTCCTACGAGCAGTACTTC. The chain couples TRBV28 to TRBJ2-7, with TRBD2 as a possible D gene (5 bases). The CDR3 is 14 amino acids. The germline V gene encodes CDR1 MDHEN and CDR2 SYDVKM. Between the trimmed V and J ends, which lost 5 bases and 1 base, there was a span of 12 bases.

V usage is TRBV2 and J usage is TRBJ2-5; D is uncertain. In germline, CDR1 is SNHLY, CDR2 FYNNEI. The V end lost 3 bases, the J end lost 2 bases, and 7 bases lay between the germline ends. The CDR3 sequence is 13 residues long. Here the CDR3 reads CASSDVGQETQYF. Written as DNA, the CDR3 is TGTGCCAGCAGTGACGTCGGACAAGAGACCCAGTACTTC.

The chain employs TRBV6-1 and TRBJ2-7; the match to TRBD2 covers 8 bases. The CDR3 runs to 13 residues. The germline CDR1 and CDR2 sequences are MNHNS and SASEGT. Trimming cost V 3 bases and J 7 bases; bases outside gene matches: 5. The chain's CDR3 is CASSDQREFEQYF. The CDR3 nucleotides read TGTGCCAGCAGTGATCAGCGGGAGTTTGAGCAGTACTTC.

J is TRBJ2-3 and V is TRBV27; D gene unclear. The CDR3 spans 13 residues. Germline CDR1 MNHEY, CDR2 SMNVEV (reference sequence). With 3 bases removed from V and 6 bases from J, the gap between germline ends came to 10 bases. This CDR3 is CASSFSTGDTQYF. For the CDR3, the DNA is TGTGCCAGCAGTTTCTCCACTGGGGATACGCAGTATTTT.

The table lists this clone with a count of one. This chain uses TRBV7-3 with TRBJ2-7, with TRBD2 matching 7 bases. The V gene end was trimmed by 2 bases and the J gene end by 3 bases; junction bases not matched to a gene: 16. The germline V gene encodes CDR1 SGHTA and CDR2 FQGTGA. The CDR3 has 18 residues. This chain's CDR3 is CASSLLPASSGLVYEQYF. The DNA of the CDR3 is TGTGCCAGCAGCTTACTCCCCGCGTCTAGCGGCCTAGTCTACGAGCAGTACTTC.

This clone was seen only a few times. The CDR3, as DNA: TGTGCCAGCAGCTTCGCGCTAGCGTGCTCCTACGAGCAGTACTTC. Its translation is CASSFALACSYEQYF. The chain combines TRBV7-9 with TRBJ2-7, with a weak D call TRBD2 (6 bases). CDR3 length equals 15 residues. Per germline, CDR1 SEHNR and CDR2 FQNEAQ (reference sequence). V lost 3 bases to trimming and J lost 0 bases, with 12 bases between them.

This sequence joins TRBV28 and TRBJ2-2; D is possibly TRBD2 (5 bases). Trimming took off 8 bases at V and 0 bases at J, with 10 bases between the two ends. Germline V gene sequence: CDR1 MDHEN, CDR2 SYDVKM. The CDR3 loop spans 14 amino acids. CDR3 sequence reads: CASVEGSNTGELFF. In nucleotides, the CDR3 is TGTGCCAGCGTCGAGGGATCGAACACCGGGGAGCTGTTTTTT. The complete variable domain, with remaining parts taken from reference TRBV28 and TRBJ2-2, reads DVKVTQSSRYLVKRTGEKVFLECVQDMDHENMFWYRQDPGLGLRLIYFSYDVKMKEKGDIPEGYSVSREKKERFSLILESASTNQTSMYLCASVEGSNTGELFFGEGSRLTVL.

The rearrangement uses TRBV5-1 and TRBJ2-5, with 8 bases aligning to TRBD1. Germline CDR1 reads SGHRS; CDR2 reads YFSETQ. V lost 4 bases and J lost 2; bases outside the gene matches: 4. The CDR3 is 14 amino acids. CDR3 residues: CASSVTGAQETQYF. Written as DNA, the CDR3 is TGCGCCAGCAGCGTGACAGGGGCGCAAGAGACCCAGTACTTC. The variable domain in full, with the rest retrieved from reference TRBV5-1 and TRBJ2-5, is KAGVTQTPRYLIKTRGQQVTLSCSPISGHRSVSWYQQTPGQGLQFLFEYFSETQRNKGNFPGRFSGRQFSNSRSEMNVSTLELGDSALYLCASSVTGAQETQYFGPGTRLLVL.

The J gene is TRBJ2-7, the V gene TRBV19, with a tentative D call TRBD2 (6 bases). This CDR3 region has 14 residues. V lost 7 bases and J 2 bases, leaving 15 bases between the germline ends. The V gene's germline CDR1 is LNHDA and CDR2 SQIVND (reference sequence). The CDR3: CASTTSGLPYEQYF. The CDR3 DNA is TGTGCCAGTACCACGAGCGGGCTCCCCTACGAGCAGTACTTC.